This T cell receptor (beta chain) was found in a study of blood T cells in healthy people across ages (dated by TCRdb to between 2014 and 2016). Describing the broader study: Template switching captured roughly one uniquely barcoded TCR beta cDNA molecule per two T cells in model experiments. Four age groups were formed from the donors: young (average roughly 15 years), middle-aged (around 39), aged (roughly 58) and long-lived (about 80). Two additional independent replicas of 1 million unique cDNA reads from the same blood draw were analyzed for two donors (one aged 18 to 30 and one aged 80 or older). Donors of different ages were randomly distributed across sequencing lanes to avoid experimental bias. The study measured age-related changes in TCR beta repertoire diversity using deep sequencing normalized with unique cDNA molecular identifiers.

General study outcomes and caveats: Estimates of total diversity from one million sequenced T cells were regarded as lower bounds and underestimates. A strong correlation was found between observed TCR beta diversity and the percentage of naive T cells measured by flow cytometry. The CMV infection status of donors was not known, potentially confounding age-related changes in expanded clonotypes. Compared with the aged group, more naive CD4+ T cells, fewer expanded clones and increased TCR diversity were shown by the long-lived group, suggesting age selection. Because profiling used bulk unsorted PBMCs, naive and antigen-experienced compartments could not be compared conclusively. As age increased, observed TCR beta diversity per million T cells dropped in a roughly linear way, and a significant reduction was already evident by age about 40.

The library was prepared using 5' RACE. Instrument on record: Illumina HiSeq 2500. The second PCR ran for about 7 to 11 cycles and used a J-beta primer mix along with a sample-barcoded 5' primer. A unique molecular identifier was introduced onto each TCR beta cDNA molecule by a template-switch 5' adaptor carrying 12 random nucleotides. Each sample yielded at least 2.5 million CDR3-containing paired-end reads. First-strand cDNA was synthesized from all RNA with the Mint cDNA synthesis kit, primed by a TRBC-specific oligonucleotide. All cDNA was treated with uracil-DNA glycosylase and then went through a first 18-cycle PCR with the universal primers M1SS and BC2_uni_R. On the authors' methods: For normalization, 1 million high-quality reads, each with a distinct molecular identifier, were randomly selected from each sample. Instead of being binned into consensus sequences, reads that shared molecular identifiers were thrown out. CDR3 identification, clonotype clustering and error correction used MiTCR with a Q25 quality threshold and the strictest error-elimination algorithm. A nonparametric unseen species model with Euler transformation was used to estimate lower-bound total TCR beta diversity. TCRdb itself trimmed the public reads at Q25 with fastp, ran MiXCR and retained productive beta chains. One record per CDR3 amino acid sequence lists the most common genes and DNA. The V and J calls were determined by TCRdb, not by the authors. Here the sample has some 1.4 million distinct CDR3 sequences; roughly 40% occur a single time. The ten biggest clones cover 7.9% of the sample.

Donors were around 37 systemically healthy Caucasian individuals from Russia aged roughly 6 to 90 years. Each donor gave ten milliliters of peripheral blood, collected into EDTA-treated Vacutainer tubes. PBMCs were isolated by Ficoll-Paque density-gradient centrifugation, with at least 7 million obtained per sample. Trizol reagent was used to extract total RNA from PBMCs, with at least 6 micrograms per sample. For every donor, an aliquot of PBMCs went through flow cytometry to measure the percentages of naive CD45RAhigh/CD27high T cells. This clonotype turned up a few times. Its antigen has not been determined. There are no base qualities to consult, and no much larger clone falls within one base. The trim is 8 bases for V and 5 bases for J, with a gap of 21 bases between the germline ends. Including cysteine and phenylalanine, the CDR3 has 15 amino acids. Only the CDR3 portion is preserved as DNA: 45 bases, with reading frame beginning at the first base. According to the germline V gene, CDR1 reads SQVTM and CDR2 reads ANQGSEA.

The sequence is built from TRBV29-1 and TRBJ1-4; TRBD1 could be the D gene, as 5 bases match. The sample consisted of blood. This receptor was identified in a woman between 18 and 30 years old in good health. The CDR3 region reads CSHSGMGGRNEKLFF. The DNA reads TGCAGCCACTCCGGAATGGGGGGGAGGAATGAAAAACTGTTTTTT.